These 30 T cell receptor beta chains originate from one sample sequenced in a study of CD8 T cells in Susac syndrome. Reverse transcription of about 0.5 to 1 ug RNA was carried out with random hexamers. TCRdb analysed the immunoSEQ multiplex PCR reads with MiXCR anew, one entry per CDR3 protein. The sample consists of under 200,000 distinct CDR3 sequences, more than 85% of them appearing once. What was sequenced was CD4+ T cells from PBMCs. The receptors stem from a human donor with Susac syndrome.

The chain has TRBV20-1 and TRBJ2-1, with D possibly TRBD2 on 5 matching bases. The germline V gene has CDR1 DFQATT and CDR2 SNEGSKA (reference sequence). This CDR3 spans 11 amino acids. The CDR3 bases are TGCAGCCTGCTAGCCCACAATGAGCAGTTCTTC. Residues: CSLLAHNEQFF.

This clonotype was seen only once. This chain uses TRBV9 with TRBJ2-7, with D unclear. This CDR3 is built from 13 residues. Germline CDR1 and CDR2: SGDLS and YYNGEE. The germline V and J ends were trimmed by 4 bases and 2 bases, with 10 bases remaining between them. The CDR3 DNA sequence: TGTGCCAGCAGCCGGGCCGAACCCTACGAGCAGTACTTC. As protein: CASSRAEPYEQYF.

V gene TRBV18 combines with J gene TRBJ2-7; the match to TRBD1 covers 9 bases. After removal of 5 bases from V and 3 bases from J, the junction contained 5 bases not matched to a gene. The CDR3 extends over 14 amino acids. Per germline, CDR1 KGHSH and CDR2 LQKENI. The DNA of the CDR3 is TGTGCCAGCTCATCCCGGGACAGGGACTACGAGCAGTACTTC. Residues: CASSSRDRDYEQYF.

This clonotype appeared once. The chain combines TRBV3-1 with TRBJ1-2; D possibly corresponds to TRBD1 (5 bases). V shed 0 bases and J shed 3 bases, with 11 bases lying between them. Looked up from germline, CDR1 is LGHDT and CDR2 is YNNKEL (reference sequence). The CDR3 totals 15 residues. Here the CDR3 DNA reads TGTGCCAGCAGCCAAGATATACAGGCTGACTATGGCTACACCTTC. Protein product: CASSQDIQADYGYTF.

The chain joins TRBV5-1 to TRBJ1-1; no clear D. The V end lost 0 bases, the J end lost 5 bases, and 8 bases lay between the germline ends. Germline V gene lookup returns CDR1 SGHRS and CDR2 YFSETQ. The CDR3 runs 13 residues. This CDR3 reads CASSLVGRTEAFF. The CDR3 coding sequence is TGCGCCAGCAGCTTGGTTGGGAGAACTGAAGCTTTCTTT.

V is TRBV28 and J is TRBJ2-7; D gene uncertain. Trimming left V 3 bases short and J 3 bases short, with 6 bases between. The CDR3 runs 12 residues. Germline V gene data show CDR1 as MDHEN and CDR2 as SYDVKM. CDR3 bases: TGTGCCAGCAGTTTGCGGCACTACGAGCAGTACTTC. It yields the protein CASSLRHYEQYF.

The chain employs TRBV5-1 and TRBJ2-3; TRBD1 agrees at 7 bases. The CDR3 is 15 amino acids. Per the germline V gene, CDR1 is SGHRS and CDR2 is YFSETQ. Trimming took 4 bases from V and 3 from J; bases not matched to a gene: 8. The chain's CDR3 is CASSIQTGWTDTQYF. CDR3 coding DNA: TGCGCCAGCAGCATACAGACAGGGTGGACAGATACGCAGTATTTT.

The V and J genes are TRBV10-3 and TRBJ2-7; D possibly corresponds to TRBD2 (7 bases). Trimming stripped 6 bases from V and 5 bases from J, with 14 bases between. CDR1 and CDR2 (germline): ENHRY, SYGVKD. The CDR3 consists of 13 residues. In nucleotides, the CDR3 is TGTGCCATCAGGCGGGGGCCGCAGAACGAGCAGTACTTC. It yields the protein CAIRRGPQNEQYF.

CDR3 nucleotide sequence: TGTGCCAGCAGCCACACACCACAGGAGGGGACGACTTACTCTGGGGCCAACGTCCTGACTTTC. As protein: CASSHTPQEGTTYSGANVLTF. V gene TRBV3-1 combines with J gene TRBJ2-6; maybe TRBD2 (6 bases). There are 21 residues in the CDR3. V shed 3 bases and J shed 0 bases, with 24 bases lying between them. The V gene's germline CDR1 is LGHDT and CDR2 YNNKEL (reference sequence).

The rearrangement joins TRBV6-5 to TRBJ2-1; TRBD1 might be the D (6 bases). Trimming took 0 bases from V and 3 from J, leaving 9 bases between them. Germline V gene lookup returns CDR1 MNHEY and CDR2 SVGAGI. This CDR3 spans 15 amino acids. Here the CDR3 DNA reads TGTGCCAGCAGTTACTCGATACAGGGCTACAATGAGCAGTTCTTC. Translated, it gives CASSYSIQGYNEQFF.

The table lists this clonotype with a count of one. The chain has TRBV7-2 and TRBJ2-3; 9 bases agree with TRBD2. The CDR3 totals 17 residues. The ends lost 0 bases at V and 6 bases at J; junction bases unmatched: 10. CDR1 and CDR2 (germline): SGHTA, FQGNSA. The CDR3 sequence is CASSLAFAGGAYDTQYF. In DNA form, the CDR3 reads TGTGCCAGCAGCTTAGCCTTTGCGGGGGGGGCTTATGATACGCAGTATTTT.

The V gene is TRBV28, the J gene TRBJ2-7; 8 bases align to TRBD1. Germline CDR1 reads MDHEN; CDR2 reads SYDVKM. Unmatched junction bases numbered 12, after V lost 4 bases and J lost 10 bases. CDR3 size: 14 residues. The CDR3 loop reads CASSSPSGQGPQYF. CDR3 DNA sequence: TGTGCCAGCAGTTCCCCCTCCGGACAGGGCCCCCAGTACTTC.

The chain employs TRBV30 and TRBJ1-2; D uncertain. The CDR3 is made up of 14 amino acids. CDR1 GTSNPN and CDR2 SVGIG come from the germline V gene (reference sequence). Between the trimmed V and J ends, which lost 2 bases and 5 bases, there was a span of 15 bases. The CDR3 coding sequence is TGTGCCTGGAGTCCGAACGGGATGGGGTATGGCTACACCTTC. As protein: CAWSPNGMGYGYTF.

This chain connects TRBV7-2 to TRBJ1-4, with D uncertain. The length of the CDR3 is 14 residues. The V and J ends lost 5 bases and 5 bases respectively, with 12 bases between them. The germline CDR1 and CDR2 sequences are SGHTA and FQGNSA. The CDR3 sequence: CASSPSRKNEKLFF. CDR3 coding DNA: TGTGCCAGCAGCCCCTCCAGGAAAAATGAAAAACTGTTTTTT.

This clonotype was recorded once. This chain joins TRBV5-1 and TRBJ2-2, with 7 bases identical to TRBD1. Germline CDR1 reads SGHRS; CDR2 reads YFSETQ. The V and J ends lost 1 base and 0 bases, in that order; junction bases with no gene match: 6. The CDR3 spans 17 residues. CDR3 region: CASSLLRDRSNTGELFF. CDR3 nucleotide sequence: TGCGCCAGCAGCTTGCTCCGGGACAGATCGAACACCGGGGAGCTGTTTTTT. Full variable domain (outside the CDR3, taken from reference TRBV5-1 and TRBJ2-2): KAGVTQTPRYLIKTRGQQVTLSCSPISGHRSVSWYQQTPGQGLQFLFEYFSETQRNKGNFPGRFSGRQFSNSRSEMNVSTLELGDSALYLCASSLLRDRSNTGELFFGEGSRLTVL.

The rearrangement joins TRBV7-8 to TRBJ2-1; weak D call: TRBD2 (7 bases). Germline values: CDR1 SGHVS, CDR2 FQNEAQ. The length of the CDR3 is 16 residues. Trimming removed 4 bases from V and 4 bases from J, with 17 bases in between. CDR3: CASSWSGGHHYNEQFF. In DNA, the CDR3 is TGTGCCAGCAGCTGGTCCGGGGGGCACCATTACAATGAGCAGTTCTTC.

The V call is TRBV20-1, the J call TRBJ2-7; 7 nucleotides match TRBD1. The trim removed 3 bases at V and 1 base at J, leaving 9 bases unmatched. This CDR3 contains 15 residues. CDR1 and CDR2 from the germline V gene are DFQATT and SNEGSKA (reference sequence). CDR3: CSARLRDSLSYEQYF. The CDR3 region has the DNA TGCAGTGCTAGGCTCCGGGACAGCTTATCCTACGAGCAGTACTTC.

The genes are TRBV28 and TRBJ2-1; 8 bases match TRBD2. With V trimmed by 6 bases and J by 4 bases, 11 bases remained unmatched. Germline assignment: CDR1 MDHEN and CDR2 SYDVKM. This CDR3 is built from 16 residues. CDR3 coding DNA: TGTGCCAGCAGACCTACCGGGACTAGGCTTTACAATGAGCAGTTCTTC. It codes for CASRPTGTRLYNEQFF.

The count of this clonotype is one. The chain employs TRBV9 and TRBJ1-1; tentatively, D is TRBD1 (5 bases). From germline, CDR1 is SGDLS and CDR2 YYNGEE. The CDR3 loop spans 14 amino acids. The V end was cut by 7 bases, the J end by 0 bases, with 13 bases between. CDR3 in amino acids: CASGQGRMNTEAFF. The CDR3 nucleotides are TGTGCCAGCGGGCAGGGTAGGATGAACACTGAAGCTTTCTTT.

The chain employs TRBV10-3 and TRBJ1-1; possibly TRBD1 for D (5 bases). Trimming left V 3 bases short and J 2 bases short, with 10 bases between. CDR1 and CDR2 from the germline V gene are ENHRY and SYGVKD. CDR3 length equals 14 residues. CDR3 nucleotide sequence: TGTGCCATCAGTGACAGGGACGTCAACACTGAAGCTTTCTTT. Translation: CAISDRDVNTEAFF.

The chain recombines TRBV19 with TRBJ2-7, with TRBD2 matching 12 bases. In germline, CDR1 is LNHDA, CDR2 SQIVND (reference sequence). With 6 bases clipped from V and 3 bases from J, the junction kept 6 bases outside the gene matches. This CDR3 spans 15 amino acids. CDR3: CASSSRTSGIYEQYF. In nucleotides, the CDR3 is TGTGCCAGTAGCTCACGGACTAGCGGGATCTACGAGCAGTACTTC. The full variable domain, completed using reference TRBV19 and TRBJ2-7, is DGGITQSPKYLFRKEGQNVTLSCEQNLNHDAMYWYRQDPGQGLRLIYYSQIVNDFQKGDIAEGYSVSREKKESFPLTVTSAQKNPTAFYLCASSSRTSGIYEQYFGPGTRLTVT.

This clonotype was seen a few times. The V call is TRBV11-2, the J call TRBJ2-5; 9 nucleotides match TRBD2. CDR3 length: 15 amino acids. CDR1 is SGHAT, CDR2 FQNNGV, per germline. After removal of 7 bases from V and 5 bases from J, the junction contained 11 bases not matched to a gene. The CDR3 spells CASIRGAGGEETQYF. The CDR3 DNA reads TGTGCCAGCATCCGGGGAGCGGGGGGTGAGGAGACCCAGTACTTC.

The chain carries TRBV5-4 and TRBJ2-2, with D uncertain. This CDR3 contains 15 residues. Germline values: CDR1 SGHNT, CDR2 YYREEE (reference sequence). V was shortened by 0 bases and J by 6 bases, with 12 bases between the two germline ends. The CDR3 coding sequence is TGTGCCAGCAGCTTGGATTTCGGTAACCCCGGGGAGCTGTTTTTT. Translated, it gives CASSLDFGNPGELFF. The variable domain in full, completed from reference TRBV5-4 and TRBJ2-2, reads ETGVTQSPTHLIKTRGQQVTLRCSSQSGHNTVSWYQQALGQGPQFIFQYYREEENGRGNFPPRFSGLQFPNYSSELNVNALELDDSALYLCASSLDFGNPGELFFGEGSRLTVL.

This chain links TRBV2 with TRBJ1-5; TRBD1 is a possible D gene (5 bases). The CDR3 runs 14 residues. V gave up 6 bases and J gave up 11 bases, with 20 bases separating them. The germline CDR1 and CDR2 sequences are SNHLY and FYNNEI. The CDR3: CASSPGTRFESQHF. The CDR3 nucleotides are TGTGCCAGCAGCCCCGGGACCCGGTTTGAGTCCCAGCATTTT.

This chain links TRBV12-5 with TRBJ2-1, with a tentative D call TRBD2 (6 bases). With 6 bases removed from V and 10 bases from J, the gap between germline ends came to 16 bases. CDR1 and CDR2 from the germline V gene are LGHNT and FRNRAP. The CDR3 runs 13 residues. As DNA, the CDR3 is TGTGCTAGTGGGATCGGACTATATAGCGAGCAGTTCTTC. Its translation is CASGIGLYSEQFF.

The J gene is TRBJ1-2, the V gene TRBV7-2; no firm D call. Germline lookup yields CDR1 SGHTA and CDR2 FQGNSA. The length of the CDR3 is 13 residues. V dropped 3 bases and J dropped 1 base, with 6 bases sitting between them. The CDR3 region is CASSFGRNYGYTF. The CDR3 bases are TGTGCCAGCAGCTTCGGTCGTAACTATGGCTACACCTTC. Based on the CDR3 plus reference TRBV7-2 and TRBJ1-2, the full variable domain is GAGVSQSPSNKVTEKGKDVELRCDPISGHTALYWYRQSLGQGLEFLIYFQGNSAPDKSGLPSDRFSAERTGGSVSTLTIQRTQQEDSAVYLCASSFGRNYGYTFGSGTRLTVV.

Note on this clonotype: Sequence at one end of the junction differs from germline and may be a read error. V and J are TRBV7-7 and TRBJ2-7; D uncertain. The V gene's germline CDR1 is SSHAT and CDR2 FNYEAQ (reference sequence). This CDR3 contains 14 residues. Here the CDR3 DNA reads TGTGCTAGCAGCTTAAGTTCGGGTTCCTACGAGCAGTACTTC. This encodes CASSLSSGSYEQYF.

The chain combines TRBV12-3 or TRBV12-4 with TRBJ1-2; 10 bases align to TRBD1. V was clipped by 3 bases and J by 5 bases; unmatched bases: 15. The CDR3 has 18 residues. CDR3 nucleotide sequence: TGTGCCAGCAGTTTCTCGACCCCCGGGACAGGGGACGGATATGGCTACACCTTC. It encodes CASSFSTPGTGDGYGYTF.

The chain couples TRBV6-6 to TRBJ1-2; no firm D call. CDR1 is MNHNY, CDR2 SVGAGI, per germline (reference sequence). V dropped 6 bases and J dropped 3 bases, with 14 bases sitting between them. CDR3 size: 14 residues. CDR3 sequence (DNA): TGTGCCAGCAGCCCCCCCGCAGTCCACTATGGCTACACCTTC. Translation: CASSPPAVHYGYTF.

The rearrangement uses TRBV6-1 and TRBJ2-3, with a weak D call TRBD1 (5 bases). The germline V and J ends were trimmed by 3 bases and 8 bases, with 12 bases remaining between them. Germline V lookup: CDR1 MNHNS, CDR2 SASEGT. CDR3 length equals 13 residues. The CDR3 is CASSEEPRGTQYF. The CDR3 nucleotides read TGTGCCAGCAGTGAGGAACCAAGGGGTACGCAGTATTTT.